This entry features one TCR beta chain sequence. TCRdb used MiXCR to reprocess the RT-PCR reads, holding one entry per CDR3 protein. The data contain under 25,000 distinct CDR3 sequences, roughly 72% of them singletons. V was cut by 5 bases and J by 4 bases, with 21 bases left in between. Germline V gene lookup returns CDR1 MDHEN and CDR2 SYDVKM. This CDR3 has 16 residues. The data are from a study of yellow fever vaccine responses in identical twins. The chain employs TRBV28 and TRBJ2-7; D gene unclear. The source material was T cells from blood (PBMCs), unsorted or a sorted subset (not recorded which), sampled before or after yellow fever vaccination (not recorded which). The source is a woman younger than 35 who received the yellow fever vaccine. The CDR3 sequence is CASSAPPIPGLYEQYF. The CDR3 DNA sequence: TGTGCCAGCAGTGCCCCCCCGATTCCGGGTTTGTACGAGCAGTACTTC.